This T cell receptor beta chain was found in a study of T cell repertoires in cytomegalovirus infection. Study details: Use of recently identified HLA-C-restricted and well-studied HLA-B-restricted CMV epitopes was part of the study. Study outcomes and limitations: Dominating the ex vivo response were TCR beta clonotypes that were CMV-specific and HLA-C-restricted.

The sample holds many counts of this clonotype. Its specificity is not known. From the reads, TCRdb called clonotypes with MiXCR, one entry per CDR3 protein. The sample comprises about 900,000 distinct CDR3 sequences, under 40% of which are singletons, and about an eighth rests with the top ten. This clonotype was obtained from a human donor in good health (CMV status not recorded). Some clones in this sample may be carry-over from other donors' samples. The sample in question was cultured CD8+ T cells from PBMCs, obtained from culture after CMV antigen stimulation.

Here the CDR3 reads CASRRAQGTGELFF. CDR3 sequence (DNA): TGTGCCAGCCGCAGGGCCCAGGGCACCGGGGAGCTGTTTTTT. The V gene is TRBV7-3, the J gene TRBJ2-2; possibly TRBD1 for D (5 bases). Trimming took off 8 bases at V and 4 bases at J, with 14 bases between the two ends. CDR1 is SGHTA, CDR2 FQGTGA, per germline. The CDR3 is made up of 14 amino acids.